This passage covers 29 T cell receptor beta chains from one sample sequenced in a study of T cell responses to AZD1222 COVID-19 vaccine. This table comes from immunoSEQ multiplex PCR, and its TCRdb copy is limited to in-frame clones, with some not included. The sample lists 150,000 or so clones, 90% seen once, with roughly 1.6% in the top ten. The sample in question was peripheral blood, obtained on day 0 of AZD1222 vaccination. Source of these receptors: an adult in good health.

The chain couples TRBV27 to TRBJ1-1; possible D gene TRBD1, 5 bases. Germline V gene data show CDR1 as MNHEY and CDR2 as SMNVEV (reference sequence). There are 16 residues in the CDR3. Trimming removed 0 bases at V and 4 bases at J, with 15 bases between. As DNA, the CDR3 is TGTGCCAGCAGTTTATCTTTCTCGGGGGGGATCACTGAAGCTTTCTTT. This encodes CASSLSFSGGITEAFF.

This chain links TRBV7-9 with TRBJ2-5, with D perhaps matching TRBD2 (5 bases). The V end was cut by 2 bases, the J end by 1 base, with 17 bases between. The germline gives CDR1 SEHNR, CDR2 FQNEAQ (reference sequence). The CDR3 length is 17 residues. The CDR3, as DNA: TGTGCCAGCAGCTTAAATCCCCCTCCCCGGGGCCAAGAGACCCAGTACTTC. It encodes CASSLNPPPRGQETQYF.

This chain links TRBV5-1 with TRBJ2-5, with TRBD2 identical over 14 bases. This CDR3 is 16 amino acids long. CDR1 SGHRS and CDR2 YFSETQ come from the germline V gene. V lost 4 bases, J lost 2 bases, and 4 bases stayed unmatched. As DNA, the CDR3 is TGCGCCAGCAGCCCAGGACTAGCGGGGGGACAAGAGACCCAGTACTTC. This translates into CASSPGLAGGQETQYF.

The chain is built from TRBV7-2 and TRBJ2-6, with D tentatively TRBD1 (6 bases). Germline-derived CDR1 and CDR2 are SGHTA and FQGNSA. V lost 5 bases and J 0 bases, leaving 11 bases between the germline ends. This CDR3 has 16 residues. CDR3 bases: TGTGCCAGCAGCCAAAACAGGGTCTCTGGGGCCAACGTCCTGACTTTC. Residues: CASSQNRVSGANVLTF.

The genes are TRBV28 and TRBJ1-1, with D possibly matching TRBD1 (5 bases). V was trimmed by 7 bases and J by 7 bases, leaving 16 bases between them. Germline V gene data show CDR1 as MDHEN and CDR2 as SYDVKM. The CDR3 extends over 13 amino acids. The DNA for the CDR3 is TGTGCCAGCAACCCTCCAGGGCGGGGTGAAGCTTTCTTT. This gives the protein CASNPPGRGEAFF.

The J gene is TRBJ2-7, the V gene TRBV29-1, with TRBD1 matching over 8 bases. CDR3 size: 14 residues. Germline V gene lookup returns CDR1 SQVTM and CDR2 ANQGSEA. Trimming cost V 7 bases and J 5 bases; bases outside gene matches: 13. CDR3 DNA sequence: TGCAGCGCCCTGACAGGGGCCCAGGTCCACGAGCAGTACTTC. Its translation: CSALTGAQVHEQYF.

This clone was detected once. The chain recombines TRBV4-2 with TRBJ2-7; D call uncertain. Trimming left V 1 base short and J 7 bases short, with 5 bases between. The CDR3 runs to 11 residues. CDR1 is LGHNA, CDR2 YNFKEQ, per germline. The DNA for the CDR3 is TGTGCCAGCAGCCAAGCACAGGAGCAGTACTTC. Translating it yields CASSQAQEQYF.

This rearrangement joins TRBV18 to TRBJ1-2; 7 nucleotides match TRBD1. The J segment lost 8 bases and the V segment lost 5 bases, leaving 5 bases of the junction unmatched. CDR3 length: 12 residues. In germline, CDR1 is KGHSH, CDR2 LQKENI. CDR3 sequence: CASSGPGQGYTF. The DNA for the CDR3 is TGTGCCAGCTCAGGTCCGGGACAGGGCTACACCTTC.

This clone appeared a single time. The rearrangement uses TRBV28 and TRBJ1-3; D uncertain. With 3 bases removed from V and 4 bases from J, the gap between germline ends came to 10 bases. Germline CDR1 and CDR2: MDHEN and SYDVKM. This CDR3 has 14 amino acids. CDR3 bases: TGTGCCAGCAGTTTTTTGCAATACGGAAACACCATATATTTT. This gives the protein CASSFLQYGNTIYF.

The sample holds a few counts of this clone. The chain carries TRBV6-6 and TRBJ2-6, with D hard to call. Trimming removed 3 bases from V and 3 bases from J, with 12 bases in between. Per the germline V gene, CDR1 is MNHNY and CDR2 is SVGAGI (reference sequence). The CDR3 is 16 amino acids. The CDR3 here is CASSYEEGSGANVLTF. The CDR3 nucleotides are TGTGCCAGCAGTTATGAGGAAGGCAGTGGGGCCAACGTCCTGACTTTC.

The genes are TRBV7-2 and TRBJ2-5; either TRBD1 or TRBD2 may supply D (6 bases each). This CDR3 has 15 amino acids. Trimming pared 5 bases from V and 5 bases from J, leaving 18 bases between. Germline V gives CDR1 SGHTA, CDR2 FQGNSA. The CDR3 is CASSPGARGTETQYF. The CDR3 DNA reads TGTGCCAGCAGCCCGGGGGCGAGGGGTACGGAGACCCAGTACTTC.

The genes are TRBV19 and TRBJ2-2, with D uncertain. V lost 1 base and J lost 10, with 16 bases in between. The CDR3 runs to 15 residues. Germline CDR1 reads LNHDA; CDR2 reads SQIVND (reference sequence). The CDR3 region is CASSIAPVPRAELFF. As DNA, the CDR3 is TGTGCCAGTAGTATAGCCCCAGTTCCCCGAGCGGAGCTGTTTTTT.

The rearrangement joins TRBV5-1 to TRBJ1-4; tentatively, D is TRBD1 (6 bases). The CDR3 has 15 amino acids. Germline CDR1 SGHRS, CDR2 YFSETQ. V dropped 4 bases and J dropped 7 bases, with 17 bases sitting between them. The CDR3, as DNA: TGCGCCAGCAGCCTAGGAGGGGGGATGAGTGAAAAACTGTTTTTT. Residues: CASSLGGGMSEKLFF.

V gene TRBV3-1 (or the pseudogene TRBV3-2) combines with J gene TRBJ1-4; D is unclear. From germline, CDR1 is LGHDT and CDR2 YNNKEL (reference sequence). Deletions cut 3 bases from V and 0 bases from J, with 8 bases between. CDR3 length equals 15 residues. The CDR3 region has the DNA TGTGCCAGCAGCCACACGTCCACAACTAATGAAAAACTGTTTTTT. Amino acids: CASSHTSTTNEKLFF.

The chain uses TRBV5-1 and TRBJ2-1, with 9 positions matching TRBD1. With 3 bases clipped from V and 6 bases from J, the junction kept 4 bases outside the gene matches. Germline V gene data show CDR1 as SGHRS and CDR2 as YFSETQ. CDR3 length equals 14 residues. As DNA, the CDR3 is TGCGCCAGCAGCTCCGGGACAGGGTCCAATGAGCAGTTCTTC. It translates to CASSSGTGSNEQFF.

The V gene is TRBV2, the J gene TRBJ1-4, with D maybe TRBD1 (5 bases). Germline values: CDR1 SNHLY, CDR2 FYNNEI. The CDR3 is 15 residues long. V lost 1 base and J 5 bases, leaving 11 bases between the germline ends. CDR3 bases: TGTGCCAGCAGTGAAGGGGGGACTCCAAATGAAAAACTGTTTTTT. As protein: CASSEGGTPNEKLFF.

The J gene is TRBJ1-1, the V gene TRBV29-1; TRBD1 matches at 7 bases. V shed 5 bases and J 4 bases; nucleotides not matched to a gene: 7. The CDR3 totals 13 residues. Germline CDR1 SQVTM, CDR2 ANQGSEA. CDR3 sequence (DNA): TGCAGCGTTCTTGTCAGGGGGGGCACTGAAGCTTTCTTT. It codes for CSVLVRGGTEAFF.

This rearrangement joins TRBV3-1 (or the pseudogene TRBV3-2) to TRBJ1-6; D is unresolved. CDR3 length: 13 residues. From germline, CDR1 is LGHDT and CDR2 YNNKEL (reference sequence). Trimming pared 0 bases from V and 11 bases from J, leaving 8 bases between. CDR3 sequence: CASSQERGTPLHF. CDR3 in DNA: TGTGCCAGCAGCCAAGAACGGGGTACACCCCTCCACTTT.

V gene TRBV18 combines with J gene TRBJ2-1; possible D gene TRBD1, 7 bases. Germline values: CDR1 KGHSH, CDR2 LQKENI. V dropped 6 bases and J dropped 9 bases, with 18 bases sitting between them. This CDR3 comprises 14 residues. In nucleotides, the CDR3 is TGTGCCAGCTCGATTGACAGGGAGGCAACTGAGCAGTTCTTC. This gives the protein CASSIDREATEQFF.

The chain carries TRBV5-4 and TRBJ2-7, with D possibly TRBD1 on 5 matching bases. This CDR3 region has 15 residues. V gave up 0 bases and J gave up 5 bases, with 15 bases separating them. Germline CDR1 is SGHNT and CDR2 is YYREEE (reference sequence). CDR3 nucleotides: TGTGCCAGCAGCTTGGTGGTGTCAGGGAACGACGAGCAGTACTTC. The encoded protein is CASSLVVSGNDEQYF.

The chain recombines TRBV27 with TRBJ1-2, with D possibly being TRBD1 (5 bases). The V gene's germline CDR1 is MNHEY and CDR2 SMNVEV (reference sequence). The V gene lost 5 bases and the J gene lost 4 bases, with 23 bases spanning the gap. The length of the CDR3 is 17 residues. Written as DNA, the CDR3 is TGTGCCAGCAGTACCTCTGGGACCCATCTCCTCCGCTATGGCTACACCTTC. Its translation: CASSTSGTHLLRYGYTF.

This chain connects TRBV6-5 to TRBJ2-5; 8 bases are a match to TRBD2. CDR1 and CDR2 from the germline V gene are MNHEY and SVGAGI. The CDR3 is made up of 14 amino acids. The trim removed 6 bases at V and 3 bases at J, leaving 6 bases unmatched. CDR3 region: CASRRGGPEETQYF. CDR3 nucleotides: TGTGCCAGCAGACGGGGGGGACCCGAAGAGACCCAGTACTTC.

The V gene is TRBV4-1, the J gene TRBJ1-6; D is unresolved. The CDR3 is made up of 15 amino acids. Germline CDR1 reads MGHRA; CDR2 reads YSYEKL. V lost 1 base and J 16 bases, leaving 20 bases between the germline ends. DNA for the CDR3: TGCGCCAGCAGCCAAGCGGAGGGTAAGAGGAAGCGGCTCCACTTT. Its translation is CASSQAEGKRKRLHF.

The chain is built from TRBV28 and TRBJ1-2, with D uncertain. The CDR3 covers 15 residues. Trimming stripped 5 bases from V and 4 bases from J, with 17 bases between. Germline loops: CDR1 MDHEN, CDR2 SYDVKM. The CDR3 sequence is CASSTGGEALYGYTF. For the CDR3, the DNA is TGTGCCAGCAGTACCGGTGGGGAAGCTCTCTATGGCTACACCTTC.

The V and J genes are TRBV3-1 (or the pseudogene TRBV3-2) and TRBJ1-2; tentative D call: TRBD1 (6 bases). With 1 base removed from V and 7 bases from J, the gap between germline ends came to 13 bases. Germline V gene sequence: CDR1 LGHDT, CDR2 YNNKEL (reference sequence). The CDR3 is made up of 14 amino acids. The CDR3 loop reads CASSQVNRESGYTF. The CDR3 DNA reads TGTGCCAGCAGCCAAGTGAACAGGGAGAGTGGCTACACCTTC.

The gene calls are TRBV27 and TRBJ1-1, with D possibly matching TRBD1 (5 bases). V was shortened by 6 bases and J by 0 bases, with 14 bases between the two germline ends. The CDR3 is made up of 15 amino acids. Germline V lookup: CDR1 MNHEY, CDR2 SMNVEV (reference sequence). CDR3 sequence (DNA): TGTGCCAGCAGGGACAACGACATCATGAACACTGAAGCTTTCTTT. Translated: CASRDNDIMNTEAFF.

This sequence joins TRBV4-1 and TRBJ1-4, with 7 nucleotides matching TRBD1. V trimming: 2 bases; J trimming: 7 bases; junction bases outside the gene matches: 7. Germline assignment: CDR1 MGHRA and CDR2 YSYEKL. The CDR3 is 15 residues long. CDR3 in DNA: TGCGCCAGCAGCCAACATACAGGGGCTTCTGAAAAACTGTTTTTT. This encodes CASSQHTGASEKLFF.

The chain links TRBV4-1 to TRBJ1-5; a weak D match, TRBD1 (5 bases). The CDR3 covers 14 residues. The germline gives CDR1 MGHRA, CDR2 YSYEKL. The germline V and J ends were trimmed by 1 base and 5 bases, with 9 bases remaining between them. This CDR3 is CASSQVRDDQPQHF. CDR3 in DNA: TGCGCCAGCAGCCAAGTCAGGGACGATCAGCCCCAGCATTTT.

The CDR3 nucleotides are TGTGCCAGCATCGGGCGGGTTCAAGAGACCCAGTACTTC. It encodes CASIGRVQETQYF. The chain links TRBV28 to TRBJ2-5, with D possibly being TRBD2 (5 bases). Germline CDR1 reads MDHEN; CDR2 reads SYDVKM. V was shortened by 7 bases and J by 2 bases, with 11 bases between the two germline ends. The CDR3 has 13 residues.